This entry lists 3 T cell receptor beta chains sequenced from one sample in a study of long-term antiretroviral therapy in people with HIV (dated by TCRdb to between 2021 and 2024). The immunoSEQ hsTCRB v3.0 assay was used at survey level resolution to sequence the TRB variable region. Imported from immuneACCESS, the table was reduced by TCRdb to in-frame sequences with V and J called. These copies leave out some clones; in studies compared against another copy, an unresolved V gene accounts for under half, and the cause of the remainder is not known. Counted in this sample were fewer than 35,000 clones; approximately 85% of them appeared once. About 15% of the sample lies in the top ten. The sample was unsorted PBMCs, taken 2.9 years after starting antiretroviral therapy. The origin of the receptors is a man in his forties or fifties with HIV.

The chain joins TRBV30 to TRBJ1-6, with a tentative D call TRBD1 (6 bases). The CDR3 is 18 residues long. From germline, CDR1 is GTSNPN and CDR2 SVGIG (reference sequence). V was pared by 0 bases and J by 0 bases, with 15 bases between. The DNA for the CDR3 is TGTGCCTGGAGTGTAAGAGGGGGTCCTAGCTCCTATAATTCACCCCTCCACTTT. Protein: CAWSVRGGPSSYNSPLHF.

V gene TRBV28 combines with J gene TRBJ1-1, with D possibly being TRBD1 (5 bases). V was trimmed by 7 bases and J by 0 bases, leaving 15 bases between them. CDR3 length equals 15 residues. In germline, CDR1 is MDHEN, CDR2 SYDVKM. The CDR3 coding sequence is TGTGCCAGCACCAGGGCGGGACCTCTGAACACTGAAGCTTTCTTT. Amino acid sequence: CASTRAGPLNTEAFF.

The V call is TRBV7-8, the J call TRBJ2-2; D call uncertain. The CDR3 is 17 amino acids. Germline lookup yields CDR1 SGHVS and CDR2 FQNEAQ. Between the trimmed V and J ends, which lost 3 bases and 2 bases, there was a span of 16 bases. The CDR3 DNA follows: TGTGCCAGCAGCTTGGTGGCAGGCAACCTAAACACCGGGGAGCTGTTTTTT. Translating it yields CASSLVAGNLNTGELFF.